Below are 27 T cell receptor beta chains sequenced from a single sample in a study of cytomegalovirus exposure and HLA in healthy donors. PCR was performed using 60 Vbeta and 13 Jbeta primers. Profiling relied on immunoSEQ multiplex PCR, and the TCRdb table lists in-frame clones only, not all of them. Its table lists tens of thousands of clones. The sequenced sample consisted of PBMCs. These receptor sequences come from a woman aged 60-75 years in good health and CMV-seronegative.

V gene TRBV7-8 combines with J gene TRBJ1-2; weak D call: TRBD1 (5 bases). Trimming removed 2 bases at V and 4 bases at J, with 14 bases between. The CDR3 has 15 residues. The germline V gene encodes CDR1 SGHVS and CDR2 FQNEAQ. The CDR3 spells CASSLSWGATYGYTF. The CDR3 DNA sequence: TGTGCCAGCAGCTTAAGTTGGGGCGCGACCTATGGCTACACCTTC.

The CDR3 nucleotides are TGTGCCAGCAGCCCGCCGCGGTTGGGGACTAGCAGAACCACAGATACGCAGTATTTT. Translating gives CASSPPRLGTSRTTDTQYF. The chain is built from TRBV7-9 and TRBJ2-3, with TRBD2 identical over 9 bases. The CDR3 length is 19 residues. In germline, CDR1 is SEHNR, CDR2 FQNEAQ (reference sequence). The trim removed 5 bases at V and 2 bases at J, leaving 17 bases unmatched.

The chain carries TRBV4-1 and TRBJ2-1; 9 bases are a match to TRBD2. The length of the CDR3 is 18 residues. J lost 4 bases, V lost 0 bases, and 10 bases had no gene match. Germline lookup yields CDR1 MGHRA and CDR2 YSYEKL. The CDR3 spells CASSQEDISGGSYNEQFF. The CDR3 region has the DNA TGCGCCAGCAGCCAAGAGGATATTAGCGGGGGATCATACAATGAGCAGTTCTTC.

The chain links TRBV19 to TRBJ2-2, with D possibly matching TRBD2 (5 bases). Germline CDR1 reads LNHDA; CDR2 reads SQIVND (reference sequence). V dropped 9 bases and J dropped 5 bases, with 19 bases sitting between them. CDR3 size: 15 residues. DNA of the CDR3: TGTGCCAGCAGACTGGAGGATATATGGACCGGGGAGCTGTTTTTT. Amino acid sequence: CASRLEDIWTGELFF.

V is TRBV7-9 and J is TRBJ2-7; TRBD2 matches at 12 bases. The length of the CDR3 is 15 residues. CDR1 is SEHNR, CDR2 FQNEAQ, per germline (reference sequence). V dropped 5 bases and J dropped 4; count of bases not matched to a gene: 6. This CDR3 is CASSQASGRGYEQYF. In DNA form, the CDR3 reads TGTGCCAGCAGCCAAGCTAGCGGGAGGGGTTACGAGCAGTACTTC. Full variable domain (outside the CDR3, taken from reference TRBV7-9 and TRBJ2-7): DTGVSQNPRHKITKRGQNVTFRCDPISEHNRLYWYRQTLGQGPEFLTYFQNEAQLEKSRLLSDRFSAERPKGSFSTLEIQRTEQGDSAMYLCASSQASGRGYEQYFGPGTRLTVT.

The V gene is TRBV7-8, the J gene TRBJ2-3; 7 bases agree with TRBD1. This CDR3 comprises 13 residues. CDR1 is SGHVS and CDR2 is FQNEAQ in the germline V gene. J was trimmed by 3 bases and V by 8 bases; bases with no gene match: 5. CDR3 sequence: CASRQGLTDTQYF. CDR3 nucleotide sequence: TGTGCCAGCCGACAGGGCCTTACAGATACGCAGTATTTT.

The V call is TRBV11-3, the J call TRBJ2-1; perhaps TRBD2 as D (6 bases). The germline V gene has CDR1 SGHNT and CDR2 YENEEA. The length of the CDR3 is 19 residues. Trimming left V 0 bases short and J 3 bases short, with 21 bases between. The CDR3 protein is CASSLDPRLSSADYNEQFF. DNA of the CDR3: TGTGCCAGCAGCTTAGACCCTCGCCTCTCTAGCGCCGACTACAATGAGCAGTTCTTC.

In nucleotides, the CDR3 is TGTGCCAGCAGCCAAGTGGGAGGACTGGACCCCACAGATACGCAGTATTTT. This encodes CASSQVGGLDPTDTQYF. The rearrangement links TRBV14 to TRBJ2-3; D possibly corresponds to TRBD2 (6 bases). The CDR3 length is 17 residues. The germline V gene has CDR1 SGHDN and CDR2 FVKESK. V was trimmed by 1 base and J by 2 bases, leaving 16 bases between them.

The chain couples TRBV6-1 to TRBJ2-7; possibly TRBD2 for D (6 bases). CDR3 length: 14 residues. Germline CDR1 and CDR2: MNHNS and SASEGT. Trimming shortened V by 4 bases and J by 6 bases, and 16 bases separated the two germline ends. CDR3 loop: CASSAASEPGEQYF. The CDR3 nucleotides read TGTGCCAGCAGTGCTGCTAGCGAGCCAGGCGAGCAGTACTTC.

The CDR3 DNA reads TGTGCCAGCAGTGGGGGGCGGCAGGGGGCATCAAACTATGGCTACACCTTC. Residues: CASSGGRQGASNYGYTF. The J gene is TRBJ1-2, the V gene TRBV6-1, with 8 bases fitting TRBD1. The V segment lost 4 bases and the J segment 2 bases; nucleotides outside the gene matches: 12. The CDR3 loop spans 17 amino acids. Germline lookup yields CDR1 MNHNS and CDR2 SASEGT.

The chain joins TRBV7-2 to TRBJ2-7; TRBD2 matches at 8 bases. The CDR3 has 17 amino acids. V dropped 5 bases and J dropped 1; count of bases not matched to a gene: 13. Germline CDR1 is SGHTA and CDR2 is FQGNSA. The CDR3 DNA reads as TGTGCCAGCAGCAGGCGGTCCAATGCGGGAGGTTCCTACGAGCAGTACTTC. Amino acid sequence: CASSRRSNAGGSYEQYF.

This chain links TRBV25-1 with TRBJ1-1; no reliable D call. This CDR3 contains 12 residues. Germline CDR1 and CDR2: MGHDK and SYGVNS. With 3 bases removed from V and 3 bases from J, the gap between germline ends came to 5 bases. CDR3 residues: CASSDSYTEAFF. DNA for the CDR3: TGTGCCAGCAGTGACAGTTACACTGAAGCTTTCTTT.

The rearrangement links TRBV7-2 to TRBJ1-5, with 7 positions matching TRBD1. CDR1 SGHTA and CDR2 FQGNSA come from the germline V gene. Trimming took 7 bases from V and 5 from J; bases not matched to a gene: 11. The CDR3 has 15 residues. This CDR3 is CASTLSRDSHQPQHF. CDR3 DNA sequence: TGTGCCAGCACCCTTAGCAGGGACAGCCATCAGCCCCAGCATTTT. The full variable domain, its missing parts supplied by reference TRBV7-2 and TRBJ1-5, is GAGVSQSPSNKVTEKGKDVELRCDPISGHTALYWYRQSLGQGLEFLIYFQGNSAPDKSGLPSDRFSAERTGGSVSTLTIQRTQQEDSAVYLCASTLSRDSHQPQHFGDGTRLSIL.

V gene TRBV10-1 combines with J gene TRBJ2-1; unclear D gene. The V end lost 0 bases, the J end lost 9 bases, and 9 bases lay between the germline ends. Per germline, CDR1 WNHNN and CDR2 SYGVQD (reference sequence). This CDR3 comprises 13 residues. CDR3 in amino acids: CASSESFSGEQFF. The CDR3 nucleotides are TGCGCCAGCAGTGAGTCCTTTTCCGGTGAGCAGTTCTTC.

V and J are TRBV5-6 and TRBJ2-7; D possibly corresponds to TRBD2 (5 bases). The CDR3 covers 15 residues. CDR1 is SGHDT and CDR2 is YYEEEE in the germline V gene. Between the trimmed V and J ends, which lost 0 bases and 7 bases, there was a span of 17 bases. The CDR3 DNA follows: TGTGCCAGCAGCTTGGTTCGGGATCCTTCGGGTGAGCAGTACTTC. This gives the protein CASSLVRDPSGEQYF.

J is TRBJ2-2 and V is TRBV7-9, with 8 bases aligning to TRBD1. Germline trimming cut 4 bases from V and 5 bases from J; bases unmatched to any gene: 6. Looked up from germline, CDR1 is SEHNR and CDR2 is FQNEAQ (reference sequence). The CDR3 is 15 residues long. CDR3: CASSSPGGRTGELFF. As DNA, the CDR3 is TGTGCCAGCAGCTCCCCAGGGGGCCGGACCGGGGAGCTGTTTTTT.

The V and J genes are TRBV18 and TRBJ2-2, with 8 bases lining up with TRBD1. V was pared by 6 bases and J by 1 base, with 13 bases of the junction left unmatched. Germline V gene sequence: CDR1 KGHSH, CDR2 LQKENI. CDR3 length: 18 residues. In DNA form, the CDR3 reads TGTGCCAGCTCTTCCTTCTCCCTCGACAGGGGGAACACCGGGGAGCTGTTTTTT. Translation gives CASSSFSLDRGNTGELFF.

This chain uses TRBV6-5 with TRBJ1-1; 8 bases align to TRBD1. CDR1 and CDR2 from the germline V gene are MNHEY and SVGAGI. Trimming took 7 bases from V and 4 from J; bases not matched to a gene: 8. This CDR3 spans 14 amino acids. The CDR3 here is CASTSGGYSTEAFF. DNA of the CDR3: TGTGCCAGCACCTCAGGGGGCTATAGCACTGAAGCTTTCTTT.

The rearrangement uses TRBV6-6 and TRBJ2-7; D is undetermined. The length of the CDR3 is 12 residues. V dropped 2 bases and J dropped 4 bases, with 6 bases sitting between them. Per germline, CDR1 MNHNY and CDR2 SVGAGI (reference sequence). The CDR3 DNA is TGTGCCAGCAGTTACGGGCCATACGAGCAGTACTTC. Translated: CASSYGPYEQYF.

V and J are TRBV5-1 and TRBJ2-3, with 14 bases aligning to TRBD2. From germline, CDR1 is SGHRS and CDR2 YFSETQ. V trimming: 6 bases; J trimming: 6 bases; junction bases outside the gene matches: 6. The CDR3 spans 15 residues. Here the CDR3 reads CASTGLAGASDTQYF. The CDR3 DNA reads as TGCGCCAGCACGGGACTAGCGGGAGCTTCGGATACGCAGTATTTT. The entire variable domain, with the rest obtained from reference TRBV5-1 and TRBJ2-3, is as follows: KAGVTQTPRYLIKTRGQQVTLSCSPISGHRSVSWYQQTPGQGLQFLFEYFSETQRNKGNFPGRFSGRQFSNSRSEMNVSTLELGDSALYLCASTGLAGASDTQYFGPGTRLTVL.

This chain links TRBV29-1 with TRBJ2-3; D is possibly TRBD1 (5 bases). The V gene lost 4 bases and the J gene lost 1 base, with 6 bases spanning the gap. Germline CDR1 reads SQVTM; CDR2 reads ANQGSEA. This CDR3 region has 12 residues. For the CDR3, the DNA is TGCAGCGTTGTCAGGGGCACAGATACGCAGTATTTT. Translated, it gives CSVVRGTDTQYF.

The J gene is TRBJ2-5, the V gene TRBV30, with D tentatively TRBD2 (6 bases). This CDR3 has 15 residues. Germline V lookup: CDR1 GTSNPN, CDR2 SVGIG (reference sequence). With 3 bases removed from V and 1 base from J, the gap between germline ends came to 15 bases. The CDR3 is CAWSAGSATQETQYF. The CDR3 coding sequence is TGTGCCTGGAGCGCGGGATCGGCCACCCAAGAGACCCAGTACTTC.

The V gene is TRBV18, the J gene TRBJ1-4; 9 bases match TRBD1. CDR1 is KGHSH, CDR2 LQKENI, per germline. The J segment lost 5 bases and the V segment lost 0 bases, leaving 1 base of the junction unmatched. The CDR3 is 15 residues long. The CDR3 DNA is TGTGCCAGCTCACCACCGGGACAGGGCAATGAAAAACTGTTTTTT. This encodes CASSPPGQGNEKLFF.

This chain uses TRBV19 with TRBJ2-1; D is possibly TRBD1 (6 bases). CDR3 length equals 15 residues. Germline CDR1 reads LNHDA; CDR2 reads SQIVND (reference sequence). The V gene lost 7 bases and the J gene lost 4 bases, with 17 bases spanning the gap. The CDR3 DNA sequence: TGTGCCAGTACCTCGGACAGACGCCCATACAATGAGCAGTTCTTC. Protein: CASTSDRRPYNEQFF.

The rearrangement joins TRBV2 to TRBJ1-2; maybe TRBD1 (6 bases). The CDR3 runs 14 residues. CDR1 SNHLY and CDR2 FYNNEI come from the germline V gene. Trimming pared 6 bases from V and 3 bases from J, leaving 14 bases between. The CDR3: CASSGGQTYYGYTF. In DNA form, the CDR3 reads TGTGCCAGCAGCGGCGGACAGACCTACTATGGCTACACCTTC.

This chain joins TRBV14 and TRBJ2-1; 12 bases are shared with TRBD2. The V gene's germline CDR1 is SGHDN and CDR2 FVKESK. The CDR3 loop spans 15 amino acids. The trim removed 4 bases at V and 8 bases at J, leaving 6 bases unmatched. CDR3 amino acids: CASSLGLAGFDEQFF. The DNA for the CDR3 is TGTGCCAGCAGCCTCGGACTAGCGGGATTCGATGAGCAGTTCTTC.

The chain links TRBV6-1 to TRBJ2-4; perhaps TRBD1 as D (5 bases). Trimming removed 1 base at V and 6 bases at J, with 7 bases between. Germline V lookup: CDR1 MNHNS, CDR2 SASEGT. The CDR3 is 13 amino acids. CDR3 sequence reads: CASSEVRANIQYF. The CDR3 DNA sequence: TGTGCCAGCAGTGAAGTCAGGGCAAACATTCAGTACTTC.